This T cell receptor beta chain was documented in a study of cytomegalovirus exposure and HLA in healthy donors. Overall study context: The study's early data release held approximately 91 million unique TCRs from HLA-typed donors.

General observations from the study: Follow-up analysis found HLA locus-dependent TCR association rates, highest for DRB1 and lowest for HLA-C.

PCR employed 60 Vbeta and 13 Jbeta primers. The assay was immunoSEQ multiplex PCR, and TCRdb's table has in-frame clones only and misses some. The top ten hold around 2.3% of the sample, which has over 150,000 clones, around 70% seen once. With regard to this clone: The antigen remains undetermined.

Sequenced sample: PBMCs. The source is a man aged 25-40 years in good health and CMV-seronegative.

The CDR3 coding sequence is TGTGCCAGCAGCTTGGGGCCGCCACAGGGCGAAAAACTGTTTTTT. This gives the protein CASSLGPPQGEKLFF. This sequence joins TRBV5-4 and TRBJ1-4; D might be TRBD1 (6 bases). V was cut by 0 bases and J by 8 bases, with 14 bases left in between. This CDR3 spans 15 amino acids. Germline lookup yields CDR1 SGHNT and CDR2 YYREEE (reference sequence).